Each of the 21 T cell receptor beta chains below was sequenced from the same sample in a study of T cells after yellow fever vaccination. TCRdb itself ran the 5' RACE reads through MiXCR, one entry per CDR3 protein. The sample lists 68,000 or so distinct CDR3 sequences; roughly 7.4% were seen once. The source material was CD8+ T cells sorted from PBMCs, sampled 15 days after the yellow fever booster vaccination. The receptors were gathered from a man aged 25-45 years who received the YFV17D yellow fever vaccine.

This clonotype was recorded many times. The rearrangement links TRBV4-3 to TRBJ2-5, with no clear D. V lost 0 bases to trimming and J lost 5 bases, with 7 bases between them. The CDR3 extends over 13 amino acids. Germline-derived CDR1 and CDR2 are LGHNA and YSLEER. Written as DNA, the CDR3 is TGCGCCAGCAGCCAAGAAGCGTGGGAGACCCAGTACTTC. Its protein is CASSQEAWETQYF.

Only a few counts were recorded for this clonotype. The CDR3 nucleotides are TGCGCCAGCAGCCTCTCGGAGGGGGTGAACACTGAAGCTTTCTTT. Translating gives CASSLSEGVNTEAFF. This chain links TRBV5-1 with TRBJ1-1; D perhaps matches TRBD1 (6 bases). Germline V gene lookup returns CDR1 SGHRS and CDR2 YFSETQ. This CDR3 has 15 amino acids. With 4 bases removed from V and 0 bases from J, the gap between germline ends came to 13 bases.

This clonotype was found many times. The chain has TRBV20-1 and TRBJ2-7, with TRBD1 matching 8 bases. This CDR3 has 16 residues. The V gene end was trimmed by 2 bases and the J gene end by 0 bases; junction bases not matched to a gene: 9. Germline V gene sequence: CDR1 DFQATT, CDR2 SNEGSKA (reference sequence). This CDR3 is CSARFLRDRSSYEQYF. CDR3 coding DNA: TGCAGTGCTAGATTTCTCCGGGACAGGAGCTCCTACGAGCAGTACTTC.

This clonotype was detected many times. The V call is TRBV4-1, the J call TRBJ2-7; TRBD1 agrees at 9 bases. V was pared by 5 bases and J by 5 bases, with 16 bases of the junction left unmatched. CDR1 and CDR2 (germline): MGHRA, YSYEKL. The CDR3 length is 17 residues. The CDR3 DNA reads as TGCGCCAGCAGCGCCAAGGTGTCCGGACAGGGGACTAACGAGCAGTACTTC. Amino acids: CASSAKVSGQGTNEQYF.

There are many counts of this clonotype. The chain joins TRBV14 to TRBJ2-7; D remains ambiguous. V lost 1 base and J 3 bases, leaving 4 bases between the germline ends. The length of the CDR3 is 12 residues. CDR1 is SGHDN and CDR2 is FVKESK in the germline V gene. CDR3 DNA sequence: TGTGCCAGCAGCCAAGGTGGCTACGAGCAGTACTTC. It yields the protein CASSQGGYEQYF.

This clonotype has ten or more counts. V usage is TRBV10-3 and J usage is TRBJ2-4, with D perhaps given as TRBD1 or TRBD2 (6 bases each). This CDR3 has 19 amino acids. Per the germline V gene, CDR1 is ENHRY and CDR2 is SYGVKD. V was cut by 0 bases and J by 9 bases, with 27 bases left in between. DNA of the CDR3: TGTGCCATCAGTGAGTCGTCAGGGGTGAACTCCGCGGTGGGGGGCATTCAGTACTTC. Translating gives CAISESSGVNSAVGGIQYF.

This clonotype was observed many times. The rearrangement joins TRBV29-1 to TRBJ2-1; D is undetermined. Trimming stripped 6 bases from V and 7 bases from J, with 16 bases between. CDR3 length equals 13 residues. From germline, CDR1 is SQVTM and CDR2 ANQGSEA. CDR3 nucleotides: TGCAGCGTCAGCCCAAGAAGCACTAATGAGCAGTTCTTC. This translates into CSVSPRSTNEQFF.

The chain links TRBV4-1 to TRBJ2-7; D not certain. Trimming removed 0 bases from V and 4 bases from J, with 10 bases in between. Germline assignment: CDR1 MGHRA and CDR2 YSYEKL. This CDR3 has 14 amino acids. The CDR3 sequence is CASSQEDLLYEQYF. DNA for the CDR3: TGCGCCAGCAGCCAAGAGGACCTGCTGTACGAGCAGTACTTC.

This clonotype was seen at least ten times. The chain couples TRBV28 to TRBJ2-6; TRBD1 is a possible D gene (5 bases). Germline CDR1 and CDR2: MDHEN and SYDVKM. Trimming took off 7 bases at V and 0 bases at J, with 7 bases between the two ends. The CDR3 is 14 residues long. CDR3 protein: CASKDSSGANVLTF. The CDR3 nucleotides are TGTGCCAGCAAAGACAGCTCTGGGGCCAACGTCCTGACTTTC.

This clonotype was found many times. The gene calls are TRBV9 and TRBJ2-1; unclear D gene. Germline CDR1 and CDR2: SGDLS and YYNGEE. With 0 bases removed from V and 5 bases from J, the gap between germline ends came to 15 bases. The CDR3 consists of 16 residues. CDR3 sequence (DNA): TGTGCCAGCAGCGTAGCCCTCGGCCTATTCGACAATGAGCAGTTCTTC. Translating gives CASSVALGLFDNEQFF.

This clonotype came up many times. The J gene is TRBJ2-2, the V gene TRBV10-1; 9 bases match TRBD2. The CDR3 runs 16 residues. The J segment lost 5 bases and the V segment lost 6 bases, leaving 10 bases of the junction unmatched. Germline assignment: CDR1 WNHNN and CDR2 SYGVQD (reference sequence). The CDR3 loop is CASSDDYSGRTGELFF. The CDR3 coding sequence is TGCGCCAGCAGCGACGACTATAGCGGGAGAACCGGGGAGCTGTTTTTT.

This clonotype was observed at least ten times. The rearrangement uses TRBV9 and TRBJ2-3; TRBD2 aligns across 8 bases. CDR3 length equals 17 residues. After removal of 1 base from V and 2 bases from J, the junction contained 9 bases not matched to a gene. Germline V gene data show CDR1 as SGDLS and CDR2 as YYNGEE. CDR3 nucleotide sequence: TGTGCCAGCAGCGTAAACCGGGCGGGAGGCCCCACAGATACGCAGTATTTT. It codes for CASSVNRAGGPTDTQYF.

This clonotype was counted many times. The chain uses TRBV4-3 and TRBJ2-7; no clear D. Per germline, CDR1 LGHNA and CDR2 YSLEER. This CDR3 contains 14 residues. The V gene lost 4 bases and the J gene lost 0 bases, with 10 bases spanning the gap. The CDR3: CASSPEHSSYEQYF. CDR3 DNA: TGCGCCAGCAGCCCCGAGCATAGCTCCTACGAGCAGTACTTC.

The chain couples TRBV29-1 to TRBJ2-7, with D unclear. The CDR3 has 12 residues. V was clipped by 1 base and J by 1 base, with 5 bases between them. The V gene's germline CDR1 is SQVTM and CDR2 ANQGSEA. Here the CDR3 reads CSVEGPSYEQYF. CDR3 coding DNA: TGCAGCGTTGAAGGTCCTTCCTACGAGCAGTACTTC.

This clonotype has at least ten counts. This chain connects TRBV6-5 to TRBJ2-5, with D possibly TRBD1 on 6 matching bases. Germline values: CDR1 MNHEY, CDR2 SVGAGI. The CDR3 consists of 16 residues. V was pared by 6 bases and J by 3 bases, with 20 bases between. CDR3: CASRRFDRLEKETQYF. Written as DNA, the CDR3 is TGTGCCAGCAGGAGGTTCGACAGGCTAGAAAAAGAGACCCAGTACTTC.

V gene TRBV5-5 combines with J gene TRBJ2-7; D may be TRBD1 (6 bases). V lost 2 bases and J lost 3, with 12 bases in between. The CDR3 loop spans 14 amino acids. Germline V lookup: CDR1 SGHKS, CDR2 YYEKEE (reference sequence). CDR3 nucleotide sequence: TGTGCCAGCAGCTTCATTGAGGGGGTCTACGAGCAGTACTTC. Translated, it gives CASSFIEGVYEQYF.

Many counts were recorded for this clonotype. The chain recombines TRBV28 with TRBJ2-1; TRBD1 matches 7 bases. J lost 0 bases, V lost 5 bases, and 7 bases had no gene match. In germline, CDR1 is MDHEN, CDR2 SYDVKM. This CDR3 has 16 amino acids. This CDR3 reads CASSLLGGSSYNEQFF. In nucleotides, the CDR3 is TGTGCCAGCAGTCTACTAGGGGGCAGCTCCTACAATGAGCAGTTCTTC.

This clonotype showed up many times. The J gene is TRBJ2-7, the V gene TRBV12-3 or TRBV12-4; TRBD2 matches at 10 bases. Trimming cost V 2 bases and J 5 bases; bases outside gene matches: 12. The CDR3 covers 17 residues. CDR3 sequence (DNA): TGTGCCAGCAGTTTAATCGTCCGGCTAGCGGGAGTAAACGAGCAGTACTTC. Translated: CASSLIVRLAGVNEQYF.

Ten or more counts support this clonotype. V usage is TRBV11-2 and J usage is TRBJ1-2, with D uncertain. The CDR3 runs 14 residues. The ends were cut back, 1 base at V and 4 bases at J, with 10 bases in the middle. Germline V gene lookup returns CDR1 SGHAT and CDR2 FQNNGV. The CDR3 spells CASSLGQAVYGYTF. As DNA, the CDR3 is TGTGCCAGCAGCTTAGGGCAGGCTGTCTATGGCTACACCTTC.

This clonotype was seen many times. This sequence joins TRBV20-1 and TRBJ2-2; D uncertain. Trimming cost V 3 bases and J 6 bases, with 11 bases left between them. The germline gives CDR1 DFQATT, CDR2 SNEGSKA (reference sequence). This CDR3 has 13 residues. The CDR3 region is CSASPDRSGELFF. The CDR3 bases are TGCAGTGCTAGCCCCGATAGATCCGGGGAGCTGTTTTTT.

This clonotype occurred many times. V and J are TRBV10-3 and TRBJ2-6; the D gene is possibly TRBD1 (6 bases). CDR3 size: 21 residues. Trimming took 3 bases from V and 0 from J, leaving 24 bases between them. From germline, CDR1 is ENHRY and CDR2 SYGVKD. The CDR3 nucleotides are TGTGCCATCAGTGACCCAACTCTGCCAGGGGCGTTTCCCTCTGGGGCCAACGTCCTGACTTTC. Translating gives CAISDPTLPGAFPSGANVLTF.